The clone carrying this T cell receptor beta chain occurred a few times. Its antigen is unidentified. The data were taken from a study of T cell responses to AZD1222 COVID-19 vaccine. The repertoire was sequenced with immunoSEQ multiplex PCR; TCRdb's copy has only in-frame clones and lacks some. The sample consists of around 130,000 clones, over 75% of them appearing once. Germline CDR1 and CDR2: LNHNV and YYDKDF (reference sequence). Unmatched junction bases numbered 13, after V lost 6 bases and J lost 1 base. The CDR3 has 17 residues. General study results and limits: When two AZD1222 doses had been given, Spike-specific TCR breadth and depth rose.

The sample in question was peripheral blood, obtained 28 days after the second dose of the MenACWY control vaccine. The chain has TRBV15 and TRBJ2-3; 7 bases match TRBD2. The TCR originated in an adult who received the MenACWY meningococcal vaccine as a control. Here the CDR3 DNA reads TGTGCCACCAGTCGGGAGGAGGATGTCGTGGGCACAGATACGCAGTATTTT. It yields the protein CATSREEDVVGTDTQYF.